Listed here are 27 T cell receptor beta chains from one sample, sequenced in a study of shared clonotypes between healthy human individuals. Only in-frame clones appear in the TCRdb table, and some are missing; sequencing was by immunoSEQ multiplex PCR. The data hold about 2.3 million clones, with 85% to 95% observed a single time. The sample taken for sequencing was naive CD4+ T cells from PBMCs. This sample's subset: CD45RA+ positively selected. These receptors all come from a man younger than 35 in good health. Some clones in this sample may be carry-over from other donors' samples.

The gene calls are TRBV6-5 and TRBJ1-3; 7 bases match TRBD1. The junction had 5 bases not matched to a gene; V was cut back by 2 bases and J by 4 bases. The CDR3 loop spans 15 amino acids. Germline V gives CDR1 MNHEY, CDR2 SVGAGI. The CDR3 DNA is TGTGCCAGCAGTTACACAGGGGTGGGGGGAAACACCATATATTTT. It codes for CASSYTGVGGNTIYF.

The chain is built from TRBV28 and TRBJ1-1; 8 bases are shared with TRBD1. Germline values: CDR1 MDHEN, CDR2 SYDVKM. V trimming: 5 bases; J trimming: 5 bases; junction bases outside the gene matches: 10. The length of the CDR3 is 15 residues. DNA for the CDR3: TGTGCCAGCAGTGTTCCAGGGGGCCGGGGAACTGAAGCTTTCTTT. Translated: CASSVPGGRGTEAFF.

The V gene is TRBV28, the J gene TRBJ1-2; D remains ambiguous. Trimming removed 5 bases from V and 4 bases from J, with 11 bases in between. Germline V gene data show CDR1 as MDHEN and CDR2 as SYDVKM. The CDR3 loop spans 13 amino acids. The CDR3 bases are TGTGCCAGCAGTCCCCCCCTGGCCTATGGCTACACCTTC. As protein: CASSPPLAYGYTF.

The chain links TRBV30 to TRBJ1-5, with D perhaps matching TRBD1 (5 bases). V was cut by 0 bases and J by 5 bases, with 11 bases left in between. The CDR3 consists of 14 residues. Germline CDR1 reads GTSNPN; CDR2 reads SVGIG (reference sequence). The CDR3 nucleotides are TGTGCCTGGAGTGTTGTGACAGCGGATCAGCCCCAGCATTTT. Amino acids: CAWSVVTADQPQHF.

The V and J genes are TRBV10-3 and TRBJ2-5; D not certain. Germline CDR1 is ENHRY and CDR2 is SYGVKD. This CDR3 contains 12 residues. The ends were cut back, 7 bases at V and 4 bases at J, with 10 bases in the middle. CDR3 sequence reads: CAIKSSGETQYF. CDR3 DNA: TGTGCCATCAAAAGTTCGGGAGAGACCCAGTACTTC.

The chain is built from TRBV7-9 and TRBJ2-5, with 8 bases aligning to TRBD1. Trimming removed 10 bases from V and 0 bases from J; junction bases left unmatched: 13. CDR3 length: 16 amino acids. Looked up from germline, CDR1 is SEHNR and CDR2 is FQNEAQ (reference sequence). CDR3 amino acids: CAILLSGQVYQETQYF. In DNA form, the CDR3 reads TGTGCCATCCTGCTTTCGGGACAGGTATACCAAGAGACCCAGTACTTC.

The chain has TRBV9 and TRBJ2-3; no clear D. Germline V gene lookup returns CDR1 SGDLS and CDR2 YYNGEE. This CDR3 is built from 13 residues. Deletions cut 4 bases from V and 6 bases from J, with 12 bases between. Here the CDR3 DNA reads TGTGCCAGCAGCTTCCAATCAGCCGATACGCAGTATTTT. Its protein product is CASSFQSADTQYF.

The chain joins TRBV11-2 to TRBJ1-5; D is uncertain. V lost 3 bases and J lost 3, with 6 bases in between. Germline CDR1 reads SGHAT; CDR2 reads FQNNGV. The CDR3 has 13 amino acids. Written as DNA, the CDR3 is TGTGCCAGCAGCTTGAGCAACAATCAGCCCCAGCATTTT. Its translation: CASSLSNNQPQHF.

The V gene is TRBV5-6, the J gene TRBJ2-7, with 9 bases that match TRBD1. The germline gives CDR1 SGHDT, CDR2 YYEEEE. The V and J ends lost 5 bases and 3 bases, in that order; junction bases with no gene match: 9. CDR3 size: 15 residues. The CDR3 sequence is CASSPTWDRVYEQYF. In DNA form, the CDR3 reads TGTGCCAGCAGTCCTACCTGGGACAGGGTCTACGAGCAGTACTTC.

The chain uses TRBV12-1 and TRBJ2-3; the D call in the table, TRBD2, was not verified against the DNA. TRBV12-1 is termed a pseudogene. The CDR3 runs 17 residues. The CDR3 loop reads CASSFRDLASGTYTQYF. In DNA, the CDR3 is TGTGCCAGCAGCTTTCGGGACCTGGCTAGCGGCACATATACGCAGTATTTT.

The chain joins TRBV13 to TRBJ1-1; D not certain. Trimming stripped 5 bases from V and 4 bases from J, with 8 bases between. CDR1 is PRHDT and CDR2 is FYEKMQ in the germline V gene (reference sequence). The CDR3 loop spans 12 amino acids. This chain's CDR3 is CASSPRITEAFF. DNA for the CDR3: TGTGCCAGCAGCCCCCGCATCACTGAAGCTTTCTTT.

The rearrangement joins TRBV6-5 to TRBJ2-7, with D perhaps matching TRBD2 (5 bases). Germline V CDR1 and CDR2: MNHEY, SVGAGI. The CDR3 extends over 16 amino acids. V gave up 4 bases and J gave up 2 bases, with 18 bases separating them. In DNA form, the CDR3 reads TGTGCCAGCAGTTCAGACCCCCCGGGGTCCCCCTACGAGCAGTACTTC. As protein: CASSSDPPGSPYEQYF.

The rearrangement uses TRBV4-3 and TRBJ1-2; 8 bases map to TRBD1. Germline V gene data show CDR1 as LGHNA and CDR2 as YSLEER. The CDR3 spans 18 residues. J lost 4 bases, V lost 0 bases, and 13 bases had no gene match. Here the CDR3 reads CASSQDPPGTGKLYGYTF. CDR3 sequence (DNA): TGCGCCAGCAGCCAAGATCCCCCTGGGACAGGAAAGCTCTATGGCTACACCTTC.

This chain uses TRBV30 with TRBJ1-5; D gene ambiguous. Germline CDR1 is GTSNPN and CDR2 is SVGIG (reference sequence). The V and J ends lost 0 bases and 0 bases respectively, with 6 bases between them. The CDR3 is made up of 14 amino acids. CDR3 nucleotide sequence: TGTGCCTGGAGTGTACTCGATAGCAATCAGCCCCAGCATTTT. It translates to CAWSVLDSNQPQHF.

The chain joins TRBV28 to TRBJ1-4, with TRBD1 matching over 8 bases. Losses at the gene ends were 4 bases for V and 7 bases for J; bases not matched to a gene: 8. From germline, CDR1 is MDHEN and CDR2 SYDVKM. This CDR3 has 15 residues. The CDR3 nucleotides are TGTGCCAGCAGTTCGGATTCCGGGACAGGTGAAAAACTGTTTTTT. Its protein product is CASSSDSGTGEKLFF.

The J gene is TRBJ2-7, the V gene TRBV7-6; D is unresolved. Looked up from germline, CDR1 is SGHVS and CDR2 is FNYEAQ. The CDR3 spans 12 residues. V dropped 5 bases and J dropped 5 bases, with 10 bases sitting between them. The CDR3 DNA sequence: TGTGCCAGCAGCCGAAGAACAGACGAGCAGTACTTC. Its protein product is CASSRRTDEQYF.

Written as DNA, the CDR3 is TGTGCCAGCAGTTTGGGTACAGTATTGAGGGGGACTGAAGCTTTCTTT. It yields the protein CASSLGTVLRGTEAFF. This chain links TRBV28 with TRBJ1-1; perhaps TRBD1 as D (6 bases). From germline, CDR1 is MDHEN and CDR2 SYDVKM. Trimming shortened V by 3 bases and J by 5 bases, and 19 bases separated the two germline ends. The CDR3 totals 16 residues.

This clone was counted once. Other DNA sequences in the sample encode the same CDR3. The rearrangement links TRBV28 to TRBJ1-2; D remains unclear. CDR3 length: 12 amino acids. V dropped 5 bases and J dropped 4 bases, with 8 bases sitting between them. Germline loops: CDR1 MDHEN, CDR2 SYDVKM. CDR3: CASSRAGYGYTF. The CDR3 bases are TGTGCCAGCAGTAGGGCCGGCTATGGCTACACCTTC.

V gene TRBV18 combines with J gene TRBJ2-3, with a possible D match to TRBD2 (5 bases). The CDR3 covers 13 residues. Germline CDR1 KGHSH, CDR2 LQKENI. V lost 3 bases and J 4 bases, leaving 8 bases between the germline ends. The CDR3: CASSPPEADTQYF. The CDR3 DNA is TGTGCCAGCTCACCTCCGGAGGCAGATACGCAGTATTTT.

V is TRBV4-1 and J is TRBJ2-7; possibly TRBD1 for D (7 bases). The V end was cut by 3 bases, the J end by 4 bases, with 16 bases between. Per germline, CDR1 MGHRA and CDR2 YSYEKL. CDR3 length: 15 amino acids. CDR3 residues: CASSHGDRLVYEQYF. The CDR3 DNA reads as TGCGCCAGCAGCCATGGGGACAGACTAGTTTACGAGCAGTACTTC.

The chain recombines TRBV5-1 with TRBJ2-2; TRBD1 aligns across 8 bases. Germline values: CDR1 SGHRS, CDR2 YFSETQ. The CDR3 sequence is 15 residues long. V lost 5 bases and J lost 3; bases outside the gene matches: 6. The CDR3 DNA follows: TGCGCCAGCAGTCAGGGGGCAGGTTACACCGGGGAGCTGTTTTTT. Protein product: CASSQGAGYTGELFF.

The chain carries TRBV5-4 and TRBJ2-7, with D unresolved. V lost 3 bases to trimming and J lost 0 bases, with 4 bases between them. The CDR3 extends over 12 amino acids. Germline V CDR1 and CDR2: SGHNT, YYREEE (reference sequence). The CDR3: CASSSNSYEQYF. Here the CDR3 DNA reads TGTGCCAGCAGCTCAAACTCCTACGAGCAGTACTTC.

This clone was observed a handful of times. The chain has TRBV7-9 and TRBJ2-1; D may be TRBD2 (6 bases). Trimming stripped 0 bases from V and 6 bases from J, with 12 bases between. This CDR3 is built from 15 residues. Germline values: CDR1 SEHNR, CDR2 FQNEAQ (reference sequence). The CDR3 loop reads CASSLALVAANEQFF. The CDR3 DNA follows: TGTGCCAGCAGCTTAGCGCTGGTAGCGGCCAATGAGCAGTTCTTC. Complete variable domain (other parts from reference TRBV7-9 and TRBJ2-1): DTGVSQNPRHKITKRGQNVTFRCDPISEHNRLYWYRQTLGQGPEFLTYFQNEAQLEKSRLLSDRFSAERPKGSFSTLEIQRTEQGDSAMYLCASSLALVAANEQFFGPGTRLTVL.

This clone turned up a few times. Other DNA variants within this sample encode the same CDR3. The chain recombines TRBV28 with TRBJ1-5, with D uncertain. This CDR3 has 11 amino acids. V was shortened by 8 bases and J by 4 bases, with 6 bases between the two germline ends. Germline V gene lookup returns CDR1 MDHEN and CDR2 SYDVKM. CDR3 DNA sequence: TGTGCCAGCGGAGGAAATCAGCCCCAGCATTTT. Protein product: CASGGNQPQHF.

V and J are TRBV7-8 and TRBJ2-6; 14 nucleotides line up with TRBD2. The CDR3 runs 18 residues. V gave up 5 bases and J gave up 2 bases; unmatched junction bases: 5. The V gene's germline CDR1 is SGHVS and CDR2 FQNEAQ. Here the CDR3 reads CASSPGLAGVPGANVLTF. The CDR3 nucleotides read TGTGCCAGCAGCCCGGGACTAGCGGGAGTACCTGGGGCCAACGTCCTGACTTTC.

The chain couples TRBV5-1 to TRBJ2-1, with D perhaps being TRBD1 or TRBD2 (5 bases each). The V end was cut by 6 bases, the J end by 6 bases, with 16 bases between. The CDR3 sequence is 14 residues long. CDR1 and CDR2 (germline): SGHRS, YFSETQ. The CDR3 is CASTGTTGSNEQFF. DNA for the CDR3: TGCGCCAGCACCGGGACCACAGGTTCCAATGAGCAGTTCTTC.

Concerning this clone itself: Other DNA sequences from this sample encode an identical CDR3 as well. The J gene is TRBJ2-7, the V gene TRBV28; 12 bases align to TRBD2. Trimming took 6 bases from V and 4 from J; bases not matched to a gene: 4. The germline gives CDR1 MDHEN, CDR2 SYDVKM. The CDR3 sequence is 14 residues long. For the CDR3, the DNA is TGTGCCAGCAGCTTGACTAGCGGGAGTTACGAGCAGTACTTC. It yields the protein CASSLTSGSYEQYF.